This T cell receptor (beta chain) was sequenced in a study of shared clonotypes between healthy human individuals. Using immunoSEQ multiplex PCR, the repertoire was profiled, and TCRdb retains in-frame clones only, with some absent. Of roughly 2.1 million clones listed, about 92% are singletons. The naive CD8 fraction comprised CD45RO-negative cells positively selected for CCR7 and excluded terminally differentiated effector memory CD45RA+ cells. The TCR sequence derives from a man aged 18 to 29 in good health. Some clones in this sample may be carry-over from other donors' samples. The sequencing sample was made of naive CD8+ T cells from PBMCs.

Written as DNA, the CDR3 is TGCAGCGTTTGGCAGGGCTATGGCTACACCTTC. Translating gives CSVWQGYGYTF. The chain recombines TRBV29-1 with TRBJ1-2; possible D gene TRBD1, 5 bases. The CDR3 runs to 11 residues. The V gene lost 5 bases and the J gene lost 4 bases, with 8 bases spanning the gap. Germline-derived CDR1 and CDR2 are SQVTM and ANQGSEA.